This T cell receptor beta chain emerged from a study of T cells in tuberculosis (dated by TCRdb to the late 2010s). At the level of the whole study: The study combined CD1B tetramers and high-throughput TCR immunosequencing to characterize T cells specific for the mycobacterial lipid antigen glucose monomycolate (GMM). A South African clinical cohort compared IGRA-negative adolescents, IGRA-positive adolescents with latent tuberculosis and adults with active tuberculosis, around ten per group. Broad study findings and their caveats: Smaller NN-distances were partly driven by shorter CDR3-alpha lengths in active tuberculosis patients, and statistical significance was not reached for the TCR-beta difference. A classifier using the diverse GMM-specific repertoire reached 87% accuracy (AUROC around 0.9), compared with approximately 70% accuracy using GEM motif frequencies. Compared with IGRA-negative controls, TCR-alpha repertoires from active tuberculosis had smaller mean NN-distances to GMM-specific TCRs, which suggests clonal expansion of these TCRs. Clinical samples were chosen by availability of cryopreserved specimens, and active tuberculosis cases were adults while controls were adolescents.

The CDR3 holds 14 amino acids from the cysteine to the phenylalanine. Of the read, only the CDR3 DNA is kept; its 42 bases are in frame from base 1. The germline V gene encodes CDR1 MNHNS and CDR2 SASEGT. The V end gives up 4 bases and the J end 4 bases, leaving 4 bases in the junction not matched to a gene. At study entry, adolescents were screened for latent tuberculosis infection using a tuberculin skin test and the QuantiFERON-TB GOLD In-Tube IGRA. Immunosequencing was performed on unsorted cryopreserved PBMC, with approximately 110,000 T cells per clinical donor covered on average. Eleven high schools in the Worcester region of the Western Cape, South Africa, served as enrollment sites for adolescents aged 12 to 18 years. Some 10 adolescents infected with M. tuberculosis and approximately ten uninfected adolescents were chosen and matched for age and sex. Adolescent PBMC were isolated from freshly drawn heparinized blood by density centrifugation and cryopreserved.

This clone was observed once. Its antigen is currently not known. No much larger clone exists at a distance of one base, and base qualities are not known. TCR libraries were generated with the immunoSEQ multiplex PCR assay, using TCR-beta and/or TCR-alpha/delta assays for each sample. The amplified TCR libraries were sequenced on the Illumina high-throughput platform. Concerning the study's data processing: Clustering and dimensionality reduction relied on pairwise TCRdist distances among GMM-specific receptors from T cells that were either sorted ex vivo or expanded in vitro. Each clinical repertoire was assigned a mean NN-distance score, defined as the average TCRdist to the nearest 10% of tetramer-positive reference sequences. GEM TCR motif frequency was calculated as the fraction of unique TCRs that matched known GEM sequences by V/J usage and CDR3 length. Active tuberculosis was classified by linear discriminant analysis with leave-one-out cross-validation, implemented in scikit-learn. TCRdb obtained this table from immuneACCESS and retained in-frame rearrangements with V and J assigned. These tables miss some clones; where compared with another copy, unresolved V genes account for less than half of the shortfall, and the remainder is unexplained. V, J and clone size are those of that table, while D and trimming were read from the DNA. For this sample the table gives tens of thousands of clones, of which about 95% were detected only once. The top ten hold less than 8.5% of the sample.

This TCR was sampled from a donor between 5 and 29 years old with latent tuberculosis or without tuberculosis infection. In this chain, TRBV6-1 is recombined with TRBJ2-5, with 9 central nucleotides matching TRBD2. Sequencing was carried out using PBMCs. The DNA sequence is given as TGTGCCAGCAGTGTAGGTAGCGGGAGAGAGACCCAGTACTTC. Its product reads: CASSVGSGRETQYF.